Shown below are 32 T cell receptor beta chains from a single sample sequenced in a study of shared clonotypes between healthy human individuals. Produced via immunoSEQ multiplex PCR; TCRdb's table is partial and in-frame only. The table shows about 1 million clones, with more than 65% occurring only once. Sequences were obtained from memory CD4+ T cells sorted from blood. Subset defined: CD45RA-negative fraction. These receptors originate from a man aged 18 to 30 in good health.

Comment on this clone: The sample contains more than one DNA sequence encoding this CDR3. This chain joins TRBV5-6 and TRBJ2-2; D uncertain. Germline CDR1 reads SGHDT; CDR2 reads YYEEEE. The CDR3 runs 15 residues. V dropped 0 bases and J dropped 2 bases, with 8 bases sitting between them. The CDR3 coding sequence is TGTGCCAGCAGCTTGGTGTCCGTCAACACCGGGGAGCTGTTTTTT. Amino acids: CASSLVSVNTGELFF.

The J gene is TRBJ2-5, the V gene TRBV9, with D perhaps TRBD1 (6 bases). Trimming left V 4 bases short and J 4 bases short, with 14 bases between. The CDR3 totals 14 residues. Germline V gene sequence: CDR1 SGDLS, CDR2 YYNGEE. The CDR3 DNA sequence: TGTGCCAGCAGCCTGTGGGGGCCAGGAGAGACCCAGTACTTC. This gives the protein CASSLWGPGETQYF.

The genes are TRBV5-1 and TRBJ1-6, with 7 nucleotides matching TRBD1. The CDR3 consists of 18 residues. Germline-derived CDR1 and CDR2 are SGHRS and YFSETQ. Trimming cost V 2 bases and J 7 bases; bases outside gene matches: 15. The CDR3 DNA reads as TGCGCCAGCAGCTTTCGTGGGGAAACAGGGGCGGGGAATTCACCCCTCCACTTT. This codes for CASSFRGETGAGNSPLHF.

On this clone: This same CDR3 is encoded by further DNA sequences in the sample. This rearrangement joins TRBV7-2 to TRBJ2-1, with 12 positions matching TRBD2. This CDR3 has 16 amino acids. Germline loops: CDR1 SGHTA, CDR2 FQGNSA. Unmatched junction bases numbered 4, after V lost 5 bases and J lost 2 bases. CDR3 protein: CASSPRTSGTYNEQFF. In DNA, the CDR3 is TGTGCCAGCAGCCCCCGGACTAGCGGGACCTACAATGAGCAGTTCTTC.

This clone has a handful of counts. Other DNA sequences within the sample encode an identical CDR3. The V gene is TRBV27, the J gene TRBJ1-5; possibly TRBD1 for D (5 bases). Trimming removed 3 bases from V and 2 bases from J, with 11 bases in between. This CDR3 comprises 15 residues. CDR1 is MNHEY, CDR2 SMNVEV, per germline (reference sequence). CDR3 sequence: CASSLGQGGNQPQHF. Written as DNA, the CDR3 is TGTGCCAGCAGTTTGGGGCAGGGTGGCAATCAGCCCCAGCATTTT.

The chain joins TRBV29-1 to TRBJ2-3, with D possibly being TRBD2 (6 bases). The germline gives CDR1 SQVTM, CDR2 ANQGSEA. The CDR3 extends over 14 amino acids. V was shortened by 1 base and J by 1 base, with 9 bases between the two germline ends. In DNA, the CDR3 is TGCAGCGTTGAAGGAGCTAGCGGCACAGATACGCAGTATTTT. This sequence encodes CSVEGASGTDTQYF.

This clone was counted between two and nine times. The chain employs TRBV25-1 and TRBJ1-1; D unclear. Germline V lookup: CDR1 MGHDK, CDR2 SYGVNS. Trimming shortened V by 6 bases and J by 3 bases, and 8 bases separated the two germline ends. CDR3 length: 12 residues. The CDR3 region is CASRIGYTEAFF. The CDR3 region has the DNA TGTGCCAGCAGGATCGGCTACACTGAAGCTTTCTTT.

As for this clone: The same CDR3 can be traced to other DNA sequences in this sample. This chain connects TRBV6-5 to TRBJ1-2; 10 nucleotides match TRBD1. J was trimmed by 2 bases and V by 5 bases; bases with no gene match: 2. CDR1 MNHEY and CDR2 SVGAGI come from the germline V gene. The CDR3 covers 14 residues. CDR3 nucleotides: TGTGCCAGCAGTAGGACAGGGGGGAACTATGGCTACACCTTC. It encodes CASSRTGGNYGYTF.

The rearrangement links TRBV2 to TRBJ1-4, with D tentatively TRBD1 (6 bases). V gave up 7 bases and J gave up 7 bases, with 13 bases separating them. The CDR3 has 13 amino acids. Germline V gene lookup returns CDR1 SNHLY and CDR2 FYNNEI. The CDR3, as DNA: TGTGCCAGCAAAACAGGGATGCGTGAAAAACTGTTTTTT. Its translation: CASKTGMREKLFF.

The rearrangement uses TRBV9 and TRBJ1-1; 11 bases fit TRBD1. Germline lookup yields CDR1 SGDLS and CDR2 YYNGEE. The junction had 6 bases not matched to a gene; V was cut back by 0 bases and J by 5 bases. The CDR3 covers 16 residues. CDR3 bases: TGTGCCAGCAGCGTAGGTCCGGGACAGGGGGTAACTGAAGCTTTCTTT. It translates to CASSVGPGQGVTEAFF. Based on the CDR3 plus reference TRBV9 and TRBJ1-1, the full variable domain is DSGVTQTPKHLITATGQRVTLRCSPRSGDLSVYWYQQSLDQGLQFLIQYYNGEERAKGNILERFSAQQFPDLHSELNLSSLELGDSALYFCASSVGPGQGVTEAFFGQGTRLTVV.

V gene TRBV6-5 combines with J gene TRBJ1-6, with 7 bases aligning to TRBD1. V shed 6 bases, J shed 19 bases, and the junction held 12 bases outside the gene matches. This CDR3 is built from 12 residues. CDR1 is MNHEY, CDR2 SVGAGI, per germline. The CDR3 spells CASRTTGAHLHF. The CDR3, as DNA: TGTGCCAGCAGAACAACAGGGGCCCACTTACACTTT.

This chain's CDR3 is CASSLTRASYNEQFF. CDR3 DNA: TGCGCCAGCAGCTTGACCCGGGCATCCTACAATGAGCAGTTCTTC. The chain combines TRBV5-1 with TRBJ2-1; D gene unclear. This CDR3 is 15 amino acids long. V was clipped by 1 base and J by 1 base, with 9 bases between them. In germline, CDR1 is SGHRS, CDR2 YFSETQ.

CDR3 in amino acids: CASSERVGRGNTGELFF. CDR3 in DNA: TGTGCCAGCAGTGAAAGAGTAGGAAGGGGCAACACCGGGGAGCTGTTTTTT. This chain links TRBV2 with TRBJ2-2, with a weak D call TRBD1 (5 bases). From germline, CDR1 is SNHLY and CDR2 FYNNEI. V lost 2 bases and J lost 2, with 15 bases in between. The CDR3 contains 17 residues.

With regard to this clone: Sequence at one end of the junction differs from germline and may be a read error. The CDR3 sequence: CASSFRTGPTTTDAQYF. For the CDR3, the DNA is TGTGCCAGCAGCTTTCGGACAGGGCCCACAACCACAGATGCGCAGTATTTT. The chain couples TRBV11-1 to TRBJ2-3; TRBD1 matches at 8 bases. There are 17 residues in the CDR3. Germline-derived CDR1 and CDR2 are SGHAT and FQDESV (reference sequence). Combining the CDR3 with reference TRBV11-1 and TRBJ2-3 gives the whole variable domain EAEVAQSPRYKITEKSQAVAFWCDPISGHATLYWYRQILGQGPELLVQFQDESVVDDSQLPKDRFSAERLKGVDSTLKIQPAELGDSAMYLCASSFRTGPTTTDAQYFGPGTRLTVL.

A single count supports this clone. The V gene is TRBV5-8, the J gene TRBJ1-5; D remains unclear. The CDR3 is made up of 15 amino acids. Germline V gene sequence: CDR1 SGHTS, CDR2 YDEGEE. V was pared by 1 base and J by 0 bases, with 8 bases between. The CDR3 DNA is TGTGCCAGCAGCTTGATAGGGTATAGCAATCAGCCCCAGCATTTT. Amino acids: CASSLIGYSNQPQHF.

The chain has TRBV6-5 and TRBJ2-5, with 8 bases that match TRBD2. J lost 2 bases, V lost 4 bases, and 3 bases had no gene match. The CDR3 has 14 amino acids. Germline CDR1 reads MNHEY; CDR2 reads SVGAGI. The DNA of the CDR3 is TGTGCCAGCAGTTCTGGGACTAGTCAAGAGACCCAGTACTTC. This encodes CASSSGTSQETQYF.

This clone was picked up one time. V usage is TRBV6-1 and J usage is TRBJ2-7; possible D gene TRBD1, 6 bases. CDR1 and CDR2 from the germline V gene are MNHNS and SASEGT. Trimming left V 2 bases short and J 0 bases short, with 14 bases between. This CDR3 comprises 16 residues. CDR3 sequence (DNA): TGTGCCAGCAGTGAATGGGGTACAGGGAGCTCCTACGAGCAGTACTTC. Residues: CASSEWGTGSSYEQYF.

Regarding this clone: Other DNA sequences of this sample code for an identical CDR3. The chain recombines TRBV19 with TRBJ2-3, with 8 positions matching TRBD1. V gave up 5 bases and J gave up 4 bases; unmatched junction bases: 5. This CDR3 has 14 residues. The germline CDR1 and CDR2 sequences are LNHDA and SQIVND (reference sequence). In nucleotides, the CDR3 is TGTGCCAGTAGTCCTCAGGGGGCGTCAGATACGCAGTATTTT. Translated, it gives CASSPQGASDTQYF.

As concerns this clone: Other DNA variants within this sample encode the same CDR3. The CDR3 nucleotides read TGTGCCTGGAGTGTACAAGGGAATCAGCCCCAGCATTTT. Translated, it gives CAWSVQGNQPQHF. This chain uses TRBV30 with TRBJ1-5; D is uncertain. Looked up from germline, CDR1 is GTSNPN and CDR2 is SVGIG (reference sequence). V gave up 0 bases and J gave up 4 bases, with 7 bases separating them. This CDR3 region has 13 residues.

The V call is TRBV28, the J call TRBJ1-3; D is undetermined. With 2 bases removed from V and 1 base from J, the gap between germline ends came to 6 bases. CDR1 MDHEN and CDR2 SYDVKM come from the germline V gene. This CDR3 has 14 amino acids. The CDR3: CASSLPGSGNTIYF. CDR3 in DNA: TGTGCCAGCAGTTTACCGGGATCTGGAAACACCATATATTTT.

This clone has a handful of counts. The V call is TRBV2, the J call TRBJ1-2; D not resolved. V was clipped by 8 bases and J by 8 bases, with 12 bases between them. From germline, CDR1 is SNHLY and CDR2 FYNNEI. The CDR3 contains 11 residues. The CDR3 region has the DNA TGTGCCAGCTCGGGCGCCGAGGGCTACACCTTC. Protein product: CASSGAEGYTF.

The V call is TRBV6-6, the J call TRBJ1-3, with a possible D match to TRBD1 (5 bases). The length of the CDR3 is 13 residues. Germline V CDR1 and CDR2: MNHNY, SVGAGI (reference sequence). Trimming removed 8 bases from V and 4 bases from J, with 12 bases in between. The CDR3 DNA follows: TGTGCCAGCTCTCAGACAGCAGGAAACACCATATATTTT. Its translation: CASSQTAGNTIYF.

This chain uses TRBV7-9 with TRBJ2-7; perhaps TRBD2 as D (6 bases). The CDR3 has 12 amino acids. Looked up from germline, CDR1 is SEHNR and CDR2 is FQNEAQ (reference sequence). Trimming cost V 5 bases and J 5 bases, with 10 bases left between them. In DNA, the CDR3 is TGTGCCAGCAGCCTTGGGACTGACGAGCAGTACTTC. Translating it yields CASSLGTDEQYF.

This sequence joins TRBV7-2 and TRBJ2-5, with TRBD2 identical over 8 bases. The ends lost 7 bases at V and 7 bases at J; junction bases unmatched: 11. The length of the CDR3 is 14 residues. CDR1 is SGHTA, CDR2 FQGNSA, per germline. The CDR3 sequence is CASTRGGQAGTQYF. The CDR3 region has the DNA TGTGCCAGCACCCGGGGGGGCCAGGCGGGGACCCAGTACTTC.

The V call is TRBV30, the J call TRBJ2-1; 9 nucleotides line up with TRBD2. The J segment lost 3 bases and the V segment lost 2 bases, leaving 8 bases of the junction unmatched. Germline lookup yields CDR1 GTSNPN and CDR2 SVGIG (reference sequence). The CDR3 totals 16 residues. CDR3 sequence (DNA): TGTGCCTGGAGTCGACCGTCTAGCGGGATCTACAATGAGCAGTTCTTC. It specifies CAWSRPSSGIYNEQFF.

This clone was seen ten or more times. As DNA, the CDR3 is TGTGCCAGCAGTGTAGGGACAGGGGGCGCTCGCAATCAGCCCCAGCATTTT. It encodes CASSVGTGGARNQPQHF. The chain uses TRBV28 and TRBJ1-5, with 12 bases lining up with TRBD1. CDR1 and CDR2 from the germline V gene are MDHEN and SYDVKM. The V segment lost 5 bases and the J segment 2 bases; nucleotides outside the gene matches: 7. The CDR3 extends over 17 amino acids. The complete variable domain, with remaining parts taken from reference TRBV28 and TRBJ1-5, reads DVKVTQSSRYLVKRTGEKVFLECVQDMDHENMFWYRQDPGLGLRLIYFSYDVKMKEKGDIPEGYSVSREKKERFSLILESASTNQTSMYLCASSVGTGGARNQPQHFGDGTRLSIL.

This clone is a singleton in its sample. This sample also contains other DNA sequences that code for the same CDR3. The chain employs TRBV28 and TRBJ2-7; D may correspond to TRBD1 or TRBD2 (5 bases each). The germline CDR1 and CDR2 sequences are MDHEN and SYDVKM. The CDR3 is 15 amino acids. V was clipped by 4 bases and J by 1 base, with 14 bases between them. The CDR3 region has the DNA TGTGCCAGCAGTTCCGGGACCCTAGGGTCCTACGAGCAGTACTTC. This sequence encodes CASSSGTLGSYEQYF. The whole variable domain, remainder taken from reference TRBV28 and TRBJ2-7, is DVKVTQSSRYLVKRTGEKVFLECVQDMDHENMFWYRQDPGLGLRLIYFSYDVKMKEKGDIPEGYSVSREKKERFSLILESASTNQTSMYLCASSSGTLGSYEQYFGPGTRLTVT.

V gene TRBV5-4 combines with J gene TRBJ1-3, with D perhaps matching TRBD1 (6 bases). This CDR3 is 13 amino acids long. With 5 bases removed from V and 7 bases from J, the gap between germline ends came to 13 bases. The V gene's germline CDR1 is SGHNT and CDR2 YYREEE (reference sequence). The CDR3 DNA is TGTGCCAGCAGTAAGGACAGCCGGAACACCATATATTTT. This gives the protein CASSKDSRNTIYF.

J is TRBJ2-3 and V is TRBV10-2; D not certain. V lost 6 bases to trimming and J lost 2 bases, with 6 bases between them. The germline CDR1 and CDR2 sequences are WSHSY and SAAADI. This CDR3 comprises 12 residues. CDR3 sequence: CASRANTDTQYF. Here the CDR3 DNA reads TGCGCCAGCAGGGCCAACACAGATACGCAGTATTTT.

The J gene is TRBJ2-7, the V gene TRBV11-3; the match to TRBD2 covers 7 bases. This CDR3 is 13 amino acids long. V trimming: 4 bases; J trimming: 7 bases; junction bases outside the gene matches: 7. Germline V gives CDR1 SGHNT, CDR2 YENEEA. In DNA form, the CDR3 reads TGTGCCAGCAGCTCTTTTCCCGGGGGGGAGCAGTACTTC. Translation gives CASSSFPGGEQYF.

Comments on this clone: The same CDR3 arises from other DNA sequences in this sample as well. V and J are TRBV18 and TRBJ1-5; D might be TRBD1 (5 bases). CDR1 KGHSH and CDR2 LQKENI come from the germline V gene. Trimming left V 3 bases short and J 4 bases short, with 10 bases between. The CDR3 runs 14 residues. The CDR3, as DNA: TGTGCCAGCTCACCGTCCGGGGGTAATCAGCCCCAGCATTTT. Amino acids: CASSPSGGNQPQHF.

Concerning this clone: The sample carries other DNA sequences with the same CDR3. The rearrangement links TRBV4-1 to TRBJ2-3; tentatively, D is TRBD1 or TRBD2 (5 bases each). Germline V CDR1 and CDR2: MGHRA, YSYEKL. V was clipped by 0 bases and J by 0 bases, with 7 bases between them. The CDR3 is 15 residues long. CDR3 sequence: CASSQDGASTDTQYF. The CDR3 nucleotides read TGCGCCAGCAGCCAAGACGGGGCGAGCACAGATACGCAGTATTTT.